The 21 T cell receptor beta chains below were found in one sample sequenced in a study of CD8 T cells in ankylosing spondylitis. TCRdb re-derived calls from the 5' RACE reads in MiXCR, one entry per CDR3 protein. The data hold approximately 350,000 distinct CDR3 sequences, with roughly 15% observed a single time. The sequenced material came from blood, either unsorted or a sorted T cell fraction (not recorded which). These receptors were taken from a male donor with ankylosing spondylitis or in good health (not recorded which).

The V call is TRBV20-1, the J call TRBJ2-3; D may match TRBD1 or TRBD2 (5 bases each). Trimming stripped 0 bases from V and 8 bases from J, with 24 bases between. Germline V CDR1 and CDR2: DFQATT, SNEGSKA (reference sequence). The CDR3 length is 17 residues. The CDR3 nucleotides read TGCAGTGCTAGAGATCTACTCTCCGGGGCCGCCAAAAGTACGCAGTATTTT. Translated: CSARDLLSGAAKSTQYF.

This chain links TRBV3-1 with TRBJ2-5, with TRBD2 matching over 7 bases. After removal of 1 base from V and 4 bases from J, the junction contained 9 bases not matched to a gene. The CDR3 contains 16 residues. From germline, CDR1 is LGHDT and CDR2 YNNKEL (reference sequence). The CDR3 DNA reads TGTGCCAGCAGCCAAGGCCGGGCATCGGGGGGAGAGACCCAGTACTTC. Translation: CASSQGRASGGETQYF.

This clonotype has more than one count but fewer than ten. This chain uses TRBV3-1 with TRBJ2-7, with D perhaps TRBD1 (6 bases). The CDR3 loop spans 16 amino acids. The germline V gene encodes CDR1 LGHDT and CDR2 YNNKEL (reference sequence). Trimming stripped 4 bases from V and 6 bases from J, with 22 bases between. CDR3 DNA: TGTGCCAGCAGCCCCCGACGAACCGAACAGGGATCCGAGCAGTACTTC. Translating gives CASSPRRTEQGSEQYF.

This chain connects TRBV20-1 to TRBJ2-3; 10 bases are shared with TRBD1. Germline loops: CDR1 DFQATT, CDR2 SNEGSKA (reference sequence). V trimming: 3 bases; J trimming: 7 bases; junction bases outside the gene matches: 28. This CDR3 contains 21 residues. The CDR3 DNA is TGCAGTGCTAGGTTCCTGCCGGGACAGGGGTTCTCCCGGCGTACTAGCCATACGCAGTATTTT. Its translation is CSARFLPGQGFSRRTSHTQYF.

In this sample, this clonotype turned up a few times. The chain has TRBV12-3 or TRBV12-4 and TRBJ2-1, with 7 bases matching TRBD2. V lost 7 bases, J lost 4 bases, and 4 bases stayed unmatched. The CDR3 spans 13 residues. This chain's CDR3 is CASTTSAYNEQFF. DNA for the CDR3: TGTGCCAGCACCACTAGCGCTTACAATGAGCAGTTCTTC.

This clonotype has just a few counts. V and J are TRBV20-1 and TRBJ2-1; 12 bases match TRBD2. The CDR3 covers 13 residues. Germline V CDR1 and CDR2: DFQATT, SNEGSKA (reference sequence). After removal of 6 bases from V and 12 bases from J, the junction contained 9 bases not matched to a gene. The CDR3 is CSALRLAGEGQFF. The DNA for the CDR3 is TGCAGTGCCTTACGACTAGCGGGGGAAGGGCAGTTCTTC.

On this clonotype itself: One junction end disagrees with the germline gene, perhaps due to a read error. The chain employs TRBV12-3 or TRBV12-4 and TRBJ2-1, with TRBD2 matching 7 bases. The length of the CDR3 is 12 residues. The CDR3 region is CASSLVASGPTF. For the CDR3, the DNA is TGTGCCAGCAGTTTAGTAGCTAGCGGCCCCACTTTC.

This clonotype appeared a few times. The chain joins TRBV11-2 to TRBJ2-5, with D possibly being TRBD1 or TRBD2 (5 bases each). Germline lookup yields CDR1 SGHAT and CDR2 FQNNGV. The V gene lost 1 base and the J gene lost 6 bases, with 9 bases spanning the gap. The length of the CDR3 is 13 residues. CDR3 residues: CASSLGEGKTQYF. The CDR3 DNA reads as TGTGCCAGCAGCTTAGGCGAGGGGAAGACCCAGTACTTC.

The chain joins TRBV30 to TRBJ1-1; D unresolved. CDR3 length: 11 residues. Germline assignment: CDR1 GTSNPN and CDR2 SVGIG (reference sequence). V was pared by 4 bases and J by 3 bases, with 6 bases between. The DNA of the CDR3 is TGTGCCTGGAATCGAGACACTGAAGCTTTCTTT. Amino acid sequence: CAWNRDTEAFF.

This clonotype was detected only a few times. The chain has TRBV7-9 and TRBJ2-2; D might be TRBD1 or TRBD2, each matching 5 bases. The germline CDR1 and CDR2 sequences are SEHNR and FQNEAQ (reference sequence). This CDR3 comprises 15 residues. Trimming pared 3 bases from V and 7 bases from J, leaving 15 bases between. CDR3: CASSLPRGFGGELFF. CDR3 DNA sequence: TGTGCCAGCAGCTTGCCCCGGGGCTTTGGCGGGGAGCTGTTTTTT.

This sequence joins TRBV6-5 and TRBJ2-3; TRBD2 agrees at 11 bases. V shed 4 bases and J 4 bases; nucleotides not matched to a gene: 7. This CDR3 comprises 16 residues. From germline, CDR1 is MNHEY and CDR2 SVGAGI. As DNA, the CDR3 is TGTGCCAGCAGTTTGACCGGGACTAGCGGCGCAGATACGCAGTATTTT. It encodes CASSLTGTSGADTQYF.

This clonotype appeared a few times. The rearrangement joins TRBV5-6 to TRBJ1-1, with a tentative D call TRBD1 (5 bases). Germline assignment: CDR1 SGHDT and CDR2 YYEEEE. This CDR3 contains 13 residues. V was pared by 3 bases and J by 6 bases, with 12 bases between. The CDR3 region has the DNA TGTGCCAGCAGCTGGGGAAGGGGAGCTGAAGCTTTCTTT. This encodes CASSWGRGAEAFF. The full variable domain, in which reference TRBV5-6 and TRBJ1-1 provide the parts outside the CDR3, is DAGVTQSPTHLIKTRGQQVTLRCSPKSGHDTVSWYQQALGQGPQFIFQYYEEEERQRGNFPDRFSGHQFPNYSSELNVNALLLGDSALYLCASSWGRGAEAFFGQGTRLTVV.

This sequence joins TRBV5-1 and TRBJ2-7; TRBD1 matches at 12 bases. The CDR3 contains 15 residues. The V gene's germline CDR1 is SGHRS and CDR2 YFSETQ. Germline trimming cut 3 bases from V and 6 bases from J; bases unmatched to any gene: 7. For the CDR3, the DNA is TGCGCCAGCAGCTCTGGGACAGGGGGCGCGGGCGAGCAGTACTTC. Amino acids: CASSSGTGGAGEQYF.

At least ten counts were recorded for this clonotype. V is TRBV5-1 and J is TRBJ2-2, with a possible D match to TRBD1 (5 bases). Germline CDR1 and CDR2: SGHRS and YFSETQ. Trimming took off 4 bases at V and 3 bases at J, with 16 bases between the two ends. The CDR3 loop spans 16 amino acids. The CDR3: CASSPRPQQDTGELFF. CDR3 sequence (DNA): TGCGCCAGCAGCCCCCGTCCCCAACAGGACACCGGGGAGCTGTTTTTT.

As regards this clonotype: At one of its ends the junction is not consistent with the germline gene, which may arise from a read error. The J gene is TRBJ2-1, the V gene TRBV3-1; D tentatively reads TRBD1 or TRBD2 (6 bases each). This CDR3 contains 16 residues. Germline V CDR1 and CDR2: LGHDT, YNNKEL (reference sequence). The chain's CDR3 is CASSQVRGGPRHERFF. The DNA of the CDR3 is TGTGCCAGCAGCCAAGTACGAGGGGGGCCTAGGCATGAGCGGTTCTTC.

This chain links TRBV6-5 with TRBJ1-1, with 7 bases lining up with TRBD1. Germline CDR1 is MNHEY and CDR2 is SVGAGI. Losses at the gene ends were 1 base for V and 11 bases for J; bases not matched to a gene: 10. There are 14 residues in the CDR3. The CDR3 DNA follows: TGTGCCAGCAGTTACTTCGGACAGGCCAGTGGGGCTTTCTTT. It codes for CASSYFGQASGAFF.

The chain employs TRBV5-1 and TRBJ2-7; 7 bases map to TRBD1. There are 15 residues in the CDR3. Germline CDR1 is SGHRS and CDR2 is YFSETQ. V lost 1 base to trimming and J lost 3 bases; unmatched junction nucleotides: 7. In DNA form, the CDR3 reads TGCGCCAGCAGCTTGAGGGGGCCCGGGCACTACGAGCAGTACTTC. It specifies CASSLRGPGHYEQYF.

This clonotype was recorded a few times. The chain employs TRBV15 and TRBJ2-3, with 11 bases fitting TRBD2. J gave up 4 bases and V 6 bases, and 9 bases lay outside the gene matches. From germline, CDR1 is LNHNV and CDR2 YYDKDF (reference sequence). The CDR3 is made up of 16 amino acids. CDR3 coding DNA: TGTGCCACCAGACCCTATAGCGGGAGGGCCGCAGATACGCAGTATTTT. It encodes CATRPYSGRAADTQYF.

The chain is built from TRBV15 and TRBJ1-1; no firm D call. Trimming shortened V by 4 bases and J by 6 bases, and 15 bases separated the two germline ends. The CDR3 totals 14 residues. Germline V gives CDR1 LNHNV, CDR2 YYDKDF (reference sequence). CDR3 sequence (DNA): TGTGCCACCAGCACAGCGCTGCCCTTAGCTGAAGCTTTCTTT. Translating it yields CATSTALPLAEAFF. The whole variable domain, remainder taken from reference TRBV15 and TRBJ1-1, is DAMVIQNPRYQVTQFGKPVTLSCSQTLNHNVMYWYQQKSSQAPKLLFHYYDKDFNNEADTPDNFQSRRPNTSFCFLDIRSPGLGDTAMYLCATSTALPLAEAFFGQGTRLTVV.

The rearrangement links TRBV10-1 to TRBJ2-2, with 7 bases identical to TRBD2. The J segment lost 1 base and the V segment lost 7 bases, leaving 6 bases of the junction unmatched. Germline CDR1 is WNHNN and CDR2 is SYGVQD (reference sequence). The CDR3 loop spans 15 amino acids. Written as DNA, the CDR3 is TGCGCCAGCACGGAATCTAGCGGGAACACCGGGGAGCTGTTTTTT. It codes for CASTESSGNTGELFF.

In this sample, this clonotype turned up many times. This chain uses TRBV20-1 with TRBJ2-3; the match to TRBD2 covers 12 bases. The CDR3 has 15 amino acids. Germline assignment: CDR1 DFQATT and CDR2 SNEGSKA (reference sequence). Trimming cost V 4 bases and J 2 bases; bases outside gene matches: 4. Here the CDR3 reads CSATRLAGDTDTQYF. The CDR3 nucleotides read TGCAGTGCTACGAGACTAGCGGGGGACACAGATACGCAGTATTTT.